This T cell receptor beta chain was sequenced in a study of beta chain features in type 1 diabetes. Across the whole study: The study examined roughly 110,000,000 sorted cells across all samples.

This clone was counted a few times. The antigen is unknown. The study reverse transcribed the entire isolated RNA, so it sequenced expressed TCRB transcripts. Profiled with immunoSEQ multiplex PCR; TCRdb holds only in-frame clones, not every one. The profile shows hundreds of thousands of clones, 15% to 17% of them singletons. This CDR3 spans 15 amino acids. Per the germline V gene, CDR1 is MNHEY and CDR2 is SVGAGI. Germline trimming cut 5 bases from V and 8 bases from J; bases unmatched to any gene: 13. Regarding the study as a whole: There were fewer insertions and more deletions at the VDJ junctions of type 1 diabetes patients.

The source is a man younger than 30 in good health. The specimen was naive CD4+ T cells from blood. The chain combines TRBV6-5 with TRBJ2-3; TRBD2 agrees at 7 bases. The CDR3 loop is CASSPSSGPTATQYF. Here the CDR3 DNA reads TGTGCCAGCAGTCCCTCTAGCGGCCCTACCGCTACGCAGTATTTT.